This TCR beta chain was sequenced during a study of control samples from healthy donors and cancer patients. Trimming left V 6 bases short and J 2 bases short, with 5 bases between. The germline V gene has CDR1 WSHSY and CDR2 SAAADI. The CDR3 spans 12 residues. Measured with immunoSEQ multiplex PCR; TCRdb has only the in-frame clones, and not every one. This sample carries 200,000 to 250,000 clones, just under 95% of them seen once, and the ten largest clones take approximately 1.5%. This clonotype was obtained from a man in his fifties or sixties in good health. Sequencing input: blood. This chain uses TRBV10-2 with TRBJ1-5; D ambiguous. The CDR3 DNA follows: TGCGCCAGCAGCCAGGGCAATCAGCCCCAGCATTTT. Its translation: CASSQGNQPQHF.